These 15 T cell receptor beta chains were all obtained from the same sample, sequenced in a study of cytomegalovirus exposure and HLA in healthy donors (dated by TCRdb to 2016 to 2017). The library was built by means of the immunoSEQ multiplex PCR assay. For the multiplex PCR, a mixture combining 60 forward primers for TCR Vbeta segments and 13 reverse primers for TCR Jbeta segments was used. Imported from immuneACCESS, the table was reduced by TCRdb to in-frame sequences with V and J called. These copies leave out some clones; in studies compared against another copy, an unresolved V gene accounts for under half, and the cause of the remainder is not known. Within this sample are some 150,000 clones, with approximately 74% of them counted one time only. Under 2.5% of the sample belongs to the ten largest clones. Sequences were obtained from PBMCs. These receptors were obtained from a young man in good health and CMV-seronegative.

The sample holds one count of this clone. As DNA, the CDR3 is TGTGCCAGCAGGCGGCCGGCGGGGTCCTCTGGGGCCAACGTCCTGACTTTC. This translates into CASRRPAGSSGANVLTF. This chain links TRBV28 with TRBJ2-6; possible D gene TRBD2, 6 bases. This CDR3 contains 17 residues. The V gene's germline CDR1 is MDHEN and CDR2 SYDVKM. V gave up 6 bases and J gave up 0 bases, with 15 bases separating them.

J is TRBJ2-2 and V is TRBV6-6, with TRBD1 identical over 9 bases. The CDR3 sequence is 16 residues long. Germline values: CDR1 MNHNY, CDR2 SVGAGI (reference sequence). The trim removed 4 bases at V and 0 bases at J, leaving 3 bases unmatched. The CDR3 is CASSSGQGTNTGELFF. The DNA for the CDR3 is TGTGCCAGCAGTTCAGGACAGGGGACGAACACCGGGGAGCTGTTTTTT.

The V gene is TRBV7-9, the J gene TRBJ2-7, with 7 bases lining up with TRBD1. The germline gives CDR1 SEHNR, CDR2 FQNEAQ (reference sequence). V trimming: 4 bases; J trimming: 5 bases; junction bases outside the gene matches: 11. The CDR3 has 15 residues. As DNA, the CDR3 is TGTGCCAGCAGCTCACCCCCAGACAGGGTCAACGAGCAGTACTTC. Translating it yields CASSSPPDRVNEQYF.

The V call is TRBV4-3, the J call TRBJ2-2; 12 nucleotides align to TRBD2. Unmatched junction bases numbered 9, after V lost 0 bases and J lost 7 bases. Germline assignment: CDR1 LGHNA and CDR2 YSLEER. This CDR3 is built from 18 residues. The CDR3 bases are TGCGCCAGCAGCCAAGAAACCTCTAGCGGGGGGGTTAGCGGGGAGCTGTTTTTT. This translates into CASSQETSSGGVSGELFF.

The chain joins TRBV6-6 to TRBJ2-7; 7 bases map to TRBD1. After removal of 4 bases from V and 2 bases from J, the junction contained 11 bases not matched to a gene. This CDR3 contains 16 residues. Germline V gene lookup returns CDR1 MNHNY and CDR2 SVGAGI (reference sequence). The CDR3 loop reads CASSSPPDRTTYEQYF. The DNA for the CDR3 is TGTGCCAGCAGTTCCCCTCCGGACAGGACGACCTACGAGCAGTACTTC.

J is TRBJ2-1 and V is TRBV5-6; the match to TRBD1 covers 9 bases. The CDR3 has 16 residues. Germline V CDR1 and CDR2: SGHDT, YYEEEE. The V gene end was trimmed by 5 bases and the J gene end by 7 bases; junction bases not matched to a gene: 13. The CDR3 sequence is CASSFTRDRALNEQFF. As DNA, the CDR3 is TGTGCCAGCAGTTTTACCCGGGACAGGGCACTAAATGAGCAGTTCTTC.

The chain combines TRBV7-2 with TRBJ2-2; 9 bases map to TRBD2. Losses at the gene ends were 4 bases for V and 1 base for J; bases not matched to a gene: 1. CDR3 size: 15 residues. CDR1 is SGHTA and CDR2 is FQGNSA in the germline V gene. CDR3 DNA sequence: TGTGCCAGCAGCTATAGCGGGGGGAACACCGGGGAGCTGTTTTTT. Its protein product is CASSYSGGNTGELFF.

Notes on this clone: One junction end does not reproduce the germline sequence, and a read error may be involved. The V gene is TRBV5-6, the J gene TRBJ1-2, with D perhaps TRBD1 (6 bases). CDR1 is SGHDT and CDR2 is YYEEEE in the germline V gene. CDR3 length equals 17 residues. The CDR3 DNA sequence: TGTGCCAGCAGCCAGTCTCCGGGACAAAGGATCTTTGGAGGCTACCCCTTC. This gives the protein CASSQSPGQRIFGGYPF.

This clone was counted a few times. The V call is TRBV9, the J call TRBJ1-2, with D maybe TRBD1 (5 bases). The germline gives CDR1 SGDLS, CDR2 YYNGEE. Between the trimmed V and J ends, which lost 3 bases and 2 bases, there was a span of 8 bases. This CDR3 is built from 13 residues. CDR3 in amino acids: CASSAQGNYGYTF. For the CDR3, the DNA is TGTGCCAGCAGCGCCCAGGGAAACTATGGCTACACCTTC.

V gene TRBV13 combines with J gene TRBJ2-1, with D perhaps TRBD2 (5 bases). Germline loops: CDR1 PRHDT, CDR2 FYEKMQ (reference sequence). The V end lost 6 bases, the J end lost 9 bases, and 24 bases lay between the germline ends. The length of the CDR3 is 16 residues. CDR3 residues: CASRSGDLKIEGEQFF. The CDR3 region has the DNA TGTGCCAGCAGGTCCGGGGATTTAAAAATAGAAGGTGAGCAGTTCTTC.

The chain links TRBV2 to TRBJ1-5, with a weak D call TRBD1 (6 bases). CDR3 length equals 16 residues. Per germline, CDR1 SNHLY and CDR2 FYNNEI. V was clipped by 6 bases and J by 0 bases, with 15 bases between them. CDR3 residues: CASRDSGSLSNQPQHF. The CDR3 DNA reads TGTGCCAGCAGGGACAGCGGTTCCCTTAGCAATCAGCCCCAGCATTTT. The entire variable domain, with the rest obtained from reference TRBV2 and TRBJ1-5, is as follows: EPEVTQTPSHQVTQMGQEVILRCVPISNHLYFYWYRQILGQKVEFLVSFYNNEISEKSEIFDDQFSVERPDGSNFTLKIRSTKLEDSAMYFCASRDSGSLSNQPQHFGDGTRLSIL.

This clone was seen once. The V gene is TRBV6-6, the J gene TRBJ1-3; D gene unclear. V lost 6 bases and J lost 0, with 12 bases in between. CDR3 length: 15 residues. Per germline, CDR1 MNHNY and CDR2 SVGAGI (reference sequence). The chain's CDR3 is CASSTPGLSGNTIYF. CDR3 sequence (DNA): TGTGCCAGCAGCACCCCTGGCCTCTCTGGAAACACCATATATTTT.

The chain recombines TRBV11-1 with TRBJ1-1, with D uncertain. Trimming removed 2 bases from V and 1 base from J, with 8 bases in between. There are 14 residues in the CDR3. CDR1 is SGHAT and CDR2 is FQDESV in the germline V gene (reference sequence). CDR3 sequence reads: CASSLSPRNTEAFF. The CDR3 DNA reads TGTGCCAGCAGCTTATCGCCGAGGAACACTGAAGCTTTCTTT.

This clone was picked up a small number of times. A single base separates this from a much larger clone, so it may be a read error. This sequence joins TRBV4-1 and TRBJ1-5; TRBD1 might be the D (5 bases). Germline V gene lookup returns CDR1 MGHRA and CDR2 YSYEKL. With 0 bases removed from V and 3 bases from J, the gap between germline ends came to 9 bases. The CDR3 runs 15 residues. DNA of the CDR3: TGCGCCAGCAGCCAAGATCCAGGGATCAATCAGCCCCAGCATTTT. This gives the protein CASSQDPGINQPQHF.

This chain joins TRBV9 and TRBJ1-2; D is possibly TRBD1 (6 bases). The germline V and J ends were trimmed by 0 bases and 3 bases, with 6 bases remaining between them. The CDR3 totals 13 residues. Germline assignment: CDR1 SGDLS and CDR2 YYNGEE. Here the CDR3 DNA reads TGTGCCAGCAGCGTAGAGGGGGACTATGGCTACACCTTC. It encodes CASSVEGDYGYTF.